The rows below give T cell receptor beta chains drawn from one sample of a study of blood T cells in healthy people across ages. TCRdb reprocessed the 5' RACE reads with MiXCR, giving one entry per CDR3 protein. The sample shows around 940,000 distinct CDR3 sequences, just over 50% of them seen only once. Source material: blood. The receptors come from a woman aged 55-75 years in good health. Both conserved end residues are trimmed from each CDR3. The size entry is marked missing in some rows and otherwise reads once, few, many or a size class.

clone size: few; CDR3 length: 17; J gene: TRBJ2-3; V gene: TRBV21-1; CDR3 protein: ASSNRGLAGDSSTDTQY
clone size: few; CDR3 length: 12; J gene: TRBJ2-7; V gene: TRBV20-1; CDR3 protein: SARDLGVAYEQY
clone size: few; CDR3 length: 12; J gene: TRBJ2-3; V gene: TRBV2; CDR3 protein: ASSPSGTADTQY
clone size: NA; CDR3 length: 11; J gene: TRBJ1-4; V gene: TRBV4-2; CDR3 protein: ASSQEQGEKLF
clone size: few; CDR3 length: 9; J gene: TRBJ2-1; V gene: TRBV28; CDR3 protein: DSSLREGQF
clone size: once; CDR3 length: 13; J gene: TRBJ2-4; V gene: TRBV7-8; CDR3 protein: ASSLETGRGNIQY
clone size: NA; CDR3 length: 13; J gene: TRBJ1-2; V gene: TRBV4-1; CDR3 protein: ASSQWIGQGIGYT
clone size: NA; CDR3 length: 13; J gene: TRBJ1-2; V gene: TRBV19; CDR3 protein: AREVTGQGDDGYT
clone size: few; CDR3 length: 15; J gene: TRBJ2-3; V gene: TRBV10-3; CDR3 protein: AISEGWWRASTDTQY
clone size: few; CDR3 length: 16; J gene: TRBJ2-6; V gene: TRBV21-1; CDR3 protein: ASSRTGDQNSGANVLT
clone size: NA; CDR3 length: 16; J gene: TRBJ2-1; V gene: TRBV10-3; CDR3 protein: AISGAPGLAASYNEQF
clone size: NA; CDR3 length: 17; J gene: TRBJ2-3; V gene: TRBV7-2; CDR3 protein: ASSFGLLAGDWVTDTQY
clone size: NA; CDR3 length: 12; J gene: TRBJ2-7; V gene: TRBV5-1; CDR3 protein: ASSFDRTSYEQY
clone size: NA; CDR3 length: 13; J gene: TRBJ2-1; V gene: TRBV2; CDR3 protein: ASSDQLAGMGEQF
clone size: NA; CDR3 length: 11; J gene: TRBJ2-1; V gene: TRBV20-1; CDR3 protein: GARTSGSTEQF
clone size: few; CDR3 length: 15; J gene: TRBJ2-1; V gene: TRBV4-3; CDR3 protein: ASSQELGLAWGNEQF
clone size: NA; CDR3 length: 16; J gene: TRBJ1-5; V gene: TRBV13; CDR3 protein: ASSLGGAPVVGNQPQH
clone size: NA; CDR3 length: 14; J gene: TRBJ2-1; V gene: TRBV4-1; CDR3 protein: ASSQPRKGSYNEQF
clone size: NA; CDR3 length: 12; J gene: TRBJ2-7; V gene: TRBV5-6; CDR3 protein: ASSENSGFLEQY
clone size: NA; CDR3 length: 12; J gene: TRBJ2-1; V gene: TRBV29-1; CDR3 protein: SVEEEGYYNEQF
clone size: few; CDR3 length: 7; J gene: TRBJ2-7; V gene: TRBV6-1; CDR3 protein: AIGREQY
clone size: NA; CDR3 length: 13; J gene: TRBJ1-2; V gene: TRBV12-3/TRBV12-4; CDR3 protein: ASSPGTGQGYGYT
clone size: few; CDR3 length: 13; J gene: TRBJ2-5; V gene: TRBV7-9; CDR3 protein: ASSPTSGTMKTQY
clone size: NA; CDR3 length: 14; J gene: TRBJ2-3; V gene: TRBV27; CDR3 protein: ASSLRPGLGPDTQY
clone size: once; CDR3 length: 15; J gene: TRBJ2-7; V gene: TRBV6-6; CDR3 protein: ASSPSHGTGITYEQY
clone size: NA; CDR3 length: 14; J gene: TRBJ2-7; V gene: TRBV27; CDR3 protein: ASSFSVGTTSYEQY
clone size: NA; CDR3 length: 14; J gene: TRBJ2-5; V gene: TRBV7-3; CDR3 protein: ASSPTIAGVRETQY
clone size: NA; CDR3 length: 13; J gene: TRBJ1-1; V gene: TRBV5-5; CDR3 protein: ASSPRTGADTEAF
clone size: few; CDR3 length: 11; J gene: TRBJ1-5; V gene: TRBV10-2; CDR3 protein: ASSEQGRQPQH
clone size: few; CDR3 length: 13; J gene: TRBJ2-1; V gene: TRBV29-1; CDR3 protein: SVVGDRSSYNEQF
clone size: NA; CDR3 length: 12; J gene: TRBJ2-5; V gene: TRBV5-4; CDR3 protein: ASSVGLFQETQY
clone size: NA; CDR3 length: 10; J gene: NA; V gene: TRBV25-1; CDR3 protein: ARALQGYEQY
clone size: once; CDR3 length: 13; J gene: TRBJ2-1; V gene: TRBV24-1; CDR3 protein: ATSDTAGRSGEQF
clone size: NA; CDR3 length: 10; J gene: TRBJ1-6; V gene: TRBV27; CDR3 protein: ASSLVGEPLH
clone size: once; CDR3 length: 13; J gene: TRBJ1-4; V gene: TRBV28; CDR3 protein: ASSLTGSGSIKLF
clone size: NA; CDR3 length: 17; J gene: TRBJ2-3; V gene: TRBV12-3/TRBV12-4; CDR3 protein: ASSLVSRDRAGGTDTQY
clone size: NA; CDR3 length: 13; J gene: TRBJ1-2; V gene: TRBV20-1; CDR3 protein: SASADYVTLYGYT
clone size: NA; CDR3 length: 13; J gene: TRBJ2-1; V gene: TRBV7-3; CDR3 protein: ASSPTQGVRNEQF
clone size: few; CDR3 length: 13; J gene: TRBJ2-7; V gene: TRBV28; CDR3 protein: ASSPHQPGKDEQY
clone size: NA; CDR3 length: 15; J gene: TRBJ2-3; V gene: TRBV7-2; CDR3 protein: ASSLVSLAGGTDTQY
clone size: NA; CDR3 length: 13; J gene: NA; V gene: TRBV9; CDR3 protein: ASSPEYTFYNEQY
clone size: NA; CDR3 length: 13; J gene: TRBJ2-5; V gene: TRBV6-2/TRBV6-3; CDR3 protein: ASSRLAGGQETQY
clone size: NA; CDR3 length: 12; J gene: TRBJ2-5; V gene: TRBV10-3; CDR3 protein: AIRGTGGLDEQY
clone size: NA; CDR3 length: 14; J gene: NA; V gene: TRBV5-6; CDR3 protein: ASSARGIAGVYEQY
clone size: NA; CDR3 length: 10; J gene: TRBJ2-7; V gene: TRBV30; CDR3 protein: AWVGNSYEQY
clone size: few; CDR3 length: 13; J gene: TRBJ2-3; V gene: TRBV10-2; CDR3 protein: ASSESTSGTDTQY
clone size: NA; CDR3 length: 14; J gene: TRBJ2-3; V gene: TRBV5-1; CDR3 protein: ASSPEGPLGTDTQY
clone size: NA; CDR3 length: 12; J gene: NA; V gene: TRBV7-6; CDR3 protein: ASSLGTGINEQY
clone size: NA; CDR3 length: 14; J gene: TRBJ2-5; V gene: TRBV28; CDR3 protein: ASSLSSTSGIGTQY
clone size: NA; CDR3 length: 18; J gene: TRBJ2-1; V gene: TRBV10-1; CDR3 protein: ASSDLSQGLAGGPGSEQF
clone size: few; CDR3 length: 8; J gene: TRBJ2-3; V gene: TRBV6-2/TRBV6-3; CDR3 protein: ASKIVRQY
clone size: NA; CDR3 length: 13; J gene: TRBJ2-7; V gene: TRBV7-9; CDR3 protein: ASSFNDRAGYEQY
clone size: many; CDR3 length: 10; J gene: TRBJ2-5; V gene: TRBV29-1; CDR3 protein: SVDKVGETQY
clone size: NA; CDR3 length: 13; J gene: TRBJ1-6; V gene: TRBV28; CDR3 protein: ASRHDRVYNSPLH
clone size: NA; CDR3 length: 12; J gene: TRBJ2-1; V gene: TRBV7-3; CDR3 protein: ASSPTPINNEQF
clone size: NA; CDR3 length: 13; J gene: TRBJ1-1; V gene: TRBV20-1; CDR3 protein: SAPEGGLMNTEAF
clone size: NA; CDR3 length: 16; J gene: TRBJ2-3; V gene: TRBV18; CDR3 protein: ASSPTYISGFGANTQY
clone size: NA; CDR3 length: 11; J gene: TRBJ1-6; V gene: TRBV27; CDR3 protein: ASNSGWNSPLH